The TCR beta chain described here comes from a study of response to subunit inactivated influenza vaccine. The CDR3 extends over 14 amino acids. The germline V and J ends were trimmed by 7 bases and 1 base, with 16 bases remaining between them. The germline V gene encodes CDR1 SQVTM and CDR2 ANQGSEA. This clonotype showed up many times. As yet, its antigen is unknown. TCRdb reprocessed the RT-PCR reads with MiXCR, giving one entry per CDR3 protein. The sample holds 650,000 to 800,000 distinct CDR3 sequences, 11% to 15% seen once. Study-wide points: The authors offered the suggestion that each seasonal influenza vaccination recruits few new T cells.

The source material was PBMCs from blood, sampled approximately 15 days before vaccination. The receptor was isolated from a man aged 45 to 65 who received an inactivated influenza vaccine. J is TRBJ1-1 and V is TRBV29-1, with D unclear. The CDR3 here is CSASSGLENTEAFF. For the CDR3, the DNA is TGCAGCGCCAGTAGCGGGTTGGAGAACACTGAAGCTTTCTTT.